This is a list of T cell receptor beta chains from one sample in a study of control samples from healthy donors and cancer patients. TCRdb keeps only in-frame clones here, not all; method: immunoSEQ multiplex PCR. Among 150,000 to 200,000 clones listed, just over 85% were seen once. The sequenced sample consisted of blood. Source of these receptors: a woman under 40 in good health. Both conserved end residues are part of each CDR3. The D gene is left open where the match is weak. Clone size is not always given. Where it is, it says once, few, many or a class for expanded clones.

NA NA TRBJ1-6 TRBV7-8 TGTGCCAGCAGCTGGGGCGGCGGGGGCTTATCACCCCTCCACTTT CASSWGGGGLSPLHF
TRBD1 NA TRBJ2-1 TRBV18 TGTGCCAGCTCACCACAACAGGGGACCTTAGGAAATGAGCAGTTCTTC CASSPQQGTLGNEQFF
NA NA TRBJ1-4 TRBV5-4 TGTGCCAGCAGCCAGGACCCACAGGGATATAATGAAAAACTGTTTTTT CASSQDPQGYNEKLFF
NA NA TRBJ1-1 TRBV30 TGTGCCTGGAGTGTACAGGGCAGCACTGAAGCTTTCTTT CAWSVQGSTEAFF
NA NA TRBJ1-5 TRBV19 TGTGCCAGTAGTATCGGATTGTGGCAGCGCAATCAGCCCCAGCATTTT CASSIGLWQRNQPQHF
TRBD1 NA TRBJ1-2 TRBV10-3 TGTGCCATCACCGCCGGACAGGGGGCGTCTGGCTACACCTTC CAITAGQGASGYTF
NA once TRBJ1-1 TRBV2 TGTGCCAGCAGTGTAGGACAATCGTACACTGAAGCTTTCTTT CASSVGQSYTEAFF
NA NA TRBJ2-5 TRBV12-3/TRBV12-4 TGTGCCAGCAGTTTAGCCACTGACAATCCCCAGTACTTC CASSLATDNPQYF
NA NA TRBJ1-2 TRBV4-2 TGTGCCAGCAGCCAAGATCTGGGCCGGGGGTATGGCTACACCTTC CASSQDLGRGYGYTF
TRBD1 NA TRBJ1-2 TRBV5-6 TGTGCCAGCAGCTTGTGGGCCCTGGACAGGGATGCTAACTATGGCTACACCTTC CASSLWALDRDANYGYTF
TRBD1 few TRBJ2-3 TRBV6-2/TRBV6-3 TGTGCCAGCAGTCCCGGACAGGGTCGGAATACGCAGTATTTT CASSPGQGRNTQYF
NA NA TRBJ1-6 TRBV9 TGTGCCAGCAGCGTTGGCTCCTATAATTCACCCCTCCACTTT CASSVGSYNSPLHF
TRBD1 NA TRBJ2-7 TRBV2 TGTGCCAGCAGTGTCCGGGACAGGGGATTTCTTAACGAGCAGTACTTC CASSVRDRGFLNEQYF
TRBD1 NA TRBJ1-2 TRBV5-1 TGCGCCAGCAGCTGGGGACAGGGTGTCGGCTACACCTTC CASSWGQGVGYTF
NA NA TRBJ2-2 TRBV5-4 TGTGCCAGCAGCTCCAGGGCTGACACCGGGGAGCTGTTTTTT CASSSRADTGELFF
TRBD2 NA TRBJ2-1 TRBV9 TGTGCCAGCAGCGTCGACATGGCTAGCGGGGGGAGACAGTTCTTC CASSVDMASGGRQFF
NA NA TRBJ2-5 TRBV27 TGTGCCAGCAGTTTGACAGACTCCCATCAAGAGACCCAGTACTTC CASSLTDSHQETQYF
TRBD2 NA TRBJ2-1 TRBV11-2 TGTGCCAGCAGCTTACCGGGACTAGCGGGAGACAATGAGCAGTTCTTC CASSLPGLAGDNEQFF
TRBD2 NA TRBJ2-2 TRBV27 TGTGCCAGCAGTCCAACCGGGACTAGCGGGAACACCGGGGAGCTGTTTTTT CASSPTGTSGNTGELFF
NA NA TRBJ1-2 TRBV10-3 TGTGCCATCAGGACCAGTTCTCAAGGGTATGGCTACACCTTC CAIRTSSQGYGYTF
TRBD1 few TRBJ1-3 TRBV2 TGTGCCAGCAGTGAGGGACAGGGGACTTCTGGAAACACCATATATTTT CASSEGQGTSGNTIYF
TRBD2 NA TRBJ2-7 TRBV2 TGTGCCAGCAGTGTAAGGCGGGAGGGCTACGAGCAGTACTTC CASSVRREGYEQYF
NA NA TRBJ1-2 TRBV4-1 TGCGCCAGCAGCCAAGACCGAGCCGACAGAGTTGGCTACACCTTC CASSQDRADRVGYTF
TRBD2 NA TRBJ2-2 TRBV13 TGTGCCAGCAGCGCCTCGGGACTAGCATTCAACACCGGGGAGCTGTTTTTT CASSASGLAFNTGELFF
NA NA TRBJ2-6 TRBV4-2 TGTGCCAGCAGCCAAGATTTTACGGCCGGGGCCAACGTCCTGACTTTC CASSQDFTAGANVLTF
NA NA TRBJ1-1 TRBV5-1 TGCGCCAGCAGCATCAGGGGAAAGAACACTGAAGCTTTCTTT CASSIRGKNTEAFF
TRBD2 NA TRBJ2-4 TRBV4-2 TGTGCCAGCAGCCAAGACCCCTCCCTAGCGGGCAAAAACATTCAGTACTTC CASSQDPSLAGKNIQYF
NA NA TRBJ1-6 TRBV3-1/TRBV3-2 TGTGCCAGCAGCCAACCCGGGGGGTCCTATAATTCACCCCTCCACTTT CASSQPGGSYNSPLHF
TRBD1 NA TRBJ1-5 TRBV19 TGTGCCAGTAGTATTACAGGGGCGGGGGATCAGCCCCAGCATTTT CASSITGAGDQPQHF
NA NA TRBJ2-7 TRBV28 TGTGCCAGCAGTCTTGGGCCCGGGGTCCACGAGCAGTACTTC CASSLGPGVHEQYF
NA NA TRBJ2-1 TRBV7-9 TGTGCCAGCAGCTTAGAGGGGGTATCCAATGAGCAGTTCTTC CASSLEGVSNEQFF
TRBD1 NA TRBJ2-6 TRBV10-3 TGTGCCATCAGCTCCGACAGGGGGGGTGCCAACGTCCTGACTTTC CAISSDRGGANVLTF
NA NA TRBJ1-2 TRBV3-1/TRBV3-2 TGTGCCAGCAGCCAAGGCGCAGGGTCCAACTATGGCTACACCTTC CASSQGAGSNYGYTF
NA NA TRBJ2-1 TRBV28 TGTGCCAGCAGTCTTCCCTCTGGACATCAAGGTAATGAGCAGTTCTTC CASSLPSGHQGNEQFF
TRBD1 NA TRBJ1-3 TRBV5-1 TGCGCCAGCAGCCCCGGGACAGGGGGCGTCAGTGGAAACACCATATATTTT CASSPGTGGVSGNTIYF
TRBD1 few TRBJ1-5 TRBV7-2 TGTGCCAGCAGCCGGGGACAGGGGGCCCCCTACGGTCAGCCCCAGCATTTT CASSRGQGAPYGQPQHF
NA NA TRBJ2-7 TRBV28 TGTGCCAGCAGTTTCGGGCTGTCCGGGTCCCACGAGCAGTACTTC CASSFGLSGSHEQYF
NA few TRBJ1-1 TRBV4-1 TGCGCCAGCAGCCAAGAAACGACAGGTTGGGCCGCTGAAGCTTTCTTT CASSQETTGWAAEAFF
NA NA TRBJ1-5 TRBV27 TGTGCCAGCAGTTTAGATGCAGGGGCGCAGCCCCAGCATTTT CASSLDAGAQPQHF
TRBD1 once TRBJ2-5 TRBV2 TGTGCCAGTCGAGGCGGACAGGGCATTGAAGAGACCCAGTACTTC CASRGGQGIEETQYF
NA NA TRBJ2-7 TRBV28 TGTGCCAGCAGTCCCCGGGGGGCTCTTACCTACGAGCAGTACTTC CASSPRGALTYEQYF
NA NA TRBJ2-3 TRBV27 TGTGCCAGCAGTTTGTCTAATACGCAGTATTTT CASSLSNTQYF
NA NA TRBJ1-4 TRBV5-1 TGCGCCAGCAGCTTGGCCGGTGGGGGAGTAGAAGAAAAACTGTTTTTT CASSLAGGGVEEKLFF
NA NA TRBJ1-2 TRBV18 TGTGCCAGCTCACCACTCGATCGGCGAGGCTATGGCTACACCTTC CASSPLDRRGYGYTF
TRBD1 NA TRBJ1-2 TRBV5-1 TGCGCCAGCAGCCGGGACAGGGTGGTAGGAGGCTACACCTTC CASSRDRVVGGYTF
NA NA TRBJ1-4 TRBV3-1/TRBV3-2 TGTGCCAGCAGCCAAGCGGTTAAAAAACTGTTTTTT CASSQAVKKLFF
TRBD1 NA TRBJ2-3 TRBV5-1 TGCGCCAGCAGCCCGACAGGGGAGTCGCCAGATACGCAGTATTTT CASSPTGESPDTQYF
NA NA TRBJ2-7 TRBV6-5 TGTGCCAGCAGAGCCTTCCGGGCCAGAGAGGACGAGCAGTACTTC CASRAFRAREDEQYF